This TCR beta chain comes out of a study of T cells in Graves' hyperthyroidism and ophthalmopathy. Study findings and constraints: In simple terms, a model built on 13 V-J features told ophthalmopathy apart from stable hyperthyroidism. The blood repertoire included most of the expanded thyroid clonotypes above 0.001.

Hyperthyroidism of Graves' type that showed no ophthalmopathy progression within 18 months was stable. Exclusion followed for patients with uncontrolled infection, other autoimmune disease, pregnancy or lactation. Germline CDR1 and CDR2: SGDLS and YYNGEE. V lost 5 bases to trimming and J lost 0 bases, with 13 bases between them. This CDR3 comprises 15 residues. The source material, RNA transcripts, was used to amplify TCR beta CDR3 regions. Carried out on the TCR CDR3, a first-round RT-PCR used the HTBI primer set. TCRdb independently ran MiXCR on the multiplex PCR reads; one entry per CDR3 protein. Seen here are more than 500,000 distinct CDR3 sequences, around 13% observed once, and the top ten hold approximately 15%. This clonotype has more than one count but fewer than ten. Antigen unknown.

Sample: blood. This chain connects TRBV9 to TRBJ2-3; TRBD1 or TRBD2 may be the D gene (5 bases each). The clonotype was recovered from a middle-aged woman with Graves' hyperthyroidism. In nucleotides, the CDR3 is TGTGCCAGCAGTTGGGGGATTTCTAGCACAGATACGCAGTATTTT. This sequence encodes CASSWGISSTDTQYF.